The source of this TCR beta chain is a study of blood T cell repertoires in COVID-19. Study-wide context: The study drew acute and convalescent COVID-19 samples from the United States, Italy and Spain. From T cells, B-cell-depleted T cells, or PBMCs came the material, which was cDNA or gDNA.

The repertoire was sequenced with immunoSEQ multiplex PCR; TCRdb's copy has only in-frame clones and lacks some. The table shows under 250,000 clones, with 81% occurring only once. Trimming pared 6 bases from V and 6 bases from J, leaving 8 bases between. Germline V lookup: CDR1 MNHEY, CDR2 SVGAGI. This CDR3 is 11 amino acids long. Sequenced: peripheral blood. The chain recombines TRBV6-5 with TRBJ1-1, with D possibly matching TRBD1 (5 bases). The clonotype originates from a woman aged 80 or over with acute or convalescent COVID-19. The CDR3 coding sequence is TGTGCCAGCAGAGGGGTGGCTGAAGCTTTCTTT. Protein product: CASRGVAEAFF.